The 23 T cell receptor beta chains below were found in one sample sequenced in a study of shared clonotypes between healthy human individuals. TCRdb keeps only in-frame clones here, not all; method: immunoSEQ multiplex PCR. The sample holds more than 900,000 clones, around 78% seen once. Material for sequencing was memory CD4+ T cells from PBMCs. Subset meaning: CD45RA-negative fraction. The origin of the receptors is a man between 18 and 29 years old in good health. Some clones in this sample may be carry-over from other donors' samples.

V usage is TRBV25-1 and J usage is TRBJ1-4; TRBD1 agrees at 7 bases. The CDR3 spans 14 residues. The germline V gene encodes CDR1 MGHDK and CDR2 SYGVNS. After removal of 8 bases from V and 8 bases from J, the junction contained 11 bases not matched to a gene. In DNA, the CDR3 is TGTGCCAGCTCCCCAGGGGGGGCTTTAGAAAAACTGTTTTTT. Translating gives CASSPGGALEKLFF. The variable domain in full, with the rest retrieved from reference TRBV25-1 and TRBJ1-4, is EADIYQTPRYLVIGTGKKITLECSQTMGHDKMYWYQQDPGMELHLIHYSYGVNSTEKGDLSSESTVSRIRTEHFPLTLESARPSHTSQYLCASSPGGALEKLFFGSGTQLSVL.

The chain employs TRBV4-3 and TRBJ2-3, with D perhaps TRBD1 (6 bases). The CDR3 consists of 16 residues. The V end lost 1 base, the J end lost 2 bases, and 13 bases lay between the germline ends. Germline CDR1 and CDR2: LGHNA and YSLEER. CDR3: CASSQVGHTVTDTQYF. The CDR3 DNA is TGCGCCAGCAGCCAAGTGGGACACACGGTCACAGATACGCAGTATTTT.

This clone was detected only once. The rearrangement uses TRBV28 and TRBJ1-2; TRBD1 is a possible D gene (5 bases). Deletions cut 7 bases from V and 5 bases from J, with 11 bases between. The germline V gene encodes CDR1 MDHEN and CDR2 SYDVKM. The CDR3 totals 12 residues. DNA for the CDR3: TGTGCCAGCATAGGGGCAGGTTATGGCTACACCTTC. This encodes CASIGAGYGYTF.

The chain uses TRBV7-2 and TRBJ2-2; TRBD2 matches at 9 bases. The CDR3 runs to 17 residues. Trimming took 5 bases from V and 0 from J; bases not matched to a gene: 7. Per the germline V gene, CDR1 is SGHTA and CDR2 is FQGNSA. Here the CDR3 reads CASSPGSGRANTGELFF. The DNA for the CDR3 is TGTGCCAGCAGCCCTGGTAGCGGGAGAGCGAACACCGGGGAGCTGTTTTTT.

The CDR3, as DNA: TGTGCCAGCAGCAAACAGGGGGAGGCCAAAAACATTCAGTACTTC. Translating gives CASSKQGEAKNIQYF. The chain is built from TRBV11-2 and TRBJ2-4; TRBD1 matches 8 bases. The CDR3 is 15 amino acids. Germline CDR1 is SGHAT and CDR2 is FQNNGV. The J segment lost 1 base and the V segment lost 5 bases, leaving 4 bases of the junction unmatched.

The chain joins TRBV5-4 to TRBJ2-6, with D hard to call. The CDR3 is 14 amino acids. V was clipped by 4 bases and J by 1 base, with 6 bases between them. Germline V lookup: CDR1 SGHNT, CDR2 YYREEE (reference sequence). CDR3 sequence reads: CASSKPSGANVLTF. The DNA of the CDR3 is TGTGCCAGCAGCAAACCTTCTGGGGCCAACGTCCTGACTTTC.

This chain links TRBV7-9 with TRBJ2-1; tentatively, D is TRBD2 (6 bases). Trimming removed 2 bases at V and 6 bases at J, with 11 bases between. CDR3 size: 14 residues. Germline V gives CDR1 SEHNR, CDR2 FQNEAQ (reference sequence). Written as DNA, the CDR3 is TGTGCCAGCAGCTTACGGCTAGCGTTCAATGAGCAGTTCTTC. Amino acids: CASSLRLAFNEQFF.

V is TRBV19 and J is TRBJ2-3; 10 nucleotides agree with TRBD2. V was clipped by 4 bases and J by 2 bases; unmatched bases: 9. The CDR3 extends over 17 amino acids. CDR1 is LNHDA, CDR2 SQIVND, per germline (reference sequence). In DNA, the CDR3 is TGTGCCAGTAGTACCCTCGGACTAGCGGACCTCACAGATACGCAGTATTTT. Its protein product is CASSTLGLADLTDTQYF. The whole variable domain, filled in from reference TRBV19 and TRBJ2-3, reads DGGITQSPKYLFRKEGQNVTLSCEQNLNHDAMYWYRQDPGQGLRLIYYSQIVNDFQKGDIAEGYSVSREKKESFPLTVTSAQKNPTAFYLCASSTLGLADLTDTQYFGPGTRLTVL.

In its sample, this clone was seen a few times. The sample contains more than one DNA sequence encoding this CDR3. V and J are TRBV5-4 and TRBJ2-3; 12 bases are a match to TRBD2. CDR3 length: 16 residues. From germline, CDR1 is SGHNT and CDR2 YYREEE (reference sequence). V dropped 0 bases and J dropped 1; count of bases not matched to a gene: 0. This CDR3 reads CASSLGLAGGTDTQYF. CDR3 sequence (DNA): TGTGCCAGCAGCTTGGGACTAGCGGGGGGCACAGATACGCAGTATTTT.

The CDR3 DNA reads TGTGCCAGCAGCTACAAAGCAACAACCGGGGAGCTGTTTTTT. Translating gives CASSYKATTGELFF. V gene TRBV7-8 combines with J gene TRBJ2-2; D unresolved. Trimming stripped 4 bases from V and 5 bases from J, with 11 bases between. The CDR3 contains 14 residues. Germline CDR1 and CDR2: SGHVS and FQNEAQ.

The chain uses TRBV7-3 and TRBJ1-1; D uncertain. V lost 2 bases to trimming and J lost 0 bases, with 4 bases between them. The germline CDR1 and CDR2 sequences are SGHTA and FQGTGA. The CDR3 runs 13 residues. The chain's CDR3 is CASSLSMNTEAFF. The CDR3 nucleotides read TGTGCCAGCAGCTTATCTATGAACACTGAAGCTTTCTTT.

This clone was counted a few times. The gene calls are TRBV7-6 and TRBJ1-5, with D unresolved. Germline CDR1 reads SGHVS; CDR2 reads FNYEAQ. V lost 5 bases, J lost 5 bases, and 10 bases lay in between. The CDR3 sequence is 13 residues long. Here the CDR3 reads CASSPHLDQPQHF. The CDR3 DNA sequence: TGTGCCAGCAGCCCCCATCTTGATCAGCCCCAGCATTTT.

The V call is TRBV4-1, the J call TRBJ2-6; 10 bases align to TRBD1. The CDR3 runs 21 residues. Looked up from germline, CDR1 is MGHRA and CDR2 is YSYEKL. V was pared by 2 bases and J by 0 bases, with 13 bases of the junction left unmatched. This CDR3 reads CASSQSISGQGGVSGANVLTF. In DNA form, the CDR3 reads TGCGCCAGCAGCCAATCAATCTCCGGACAGGGGGGAGTCTCTGGGGCCAACGTCCTGACTTTC.

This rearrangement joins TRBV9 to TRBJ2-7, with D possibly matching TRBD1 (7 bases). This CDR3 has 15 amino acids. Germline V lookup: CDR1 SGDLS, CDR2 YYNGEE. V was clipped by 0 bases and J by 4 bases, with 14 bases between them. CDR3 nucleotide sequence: TGTGCCAGCAGCGTAGCCATGGAGGGGGCTTACGAGCAGTACTTC. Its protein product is CASSVAMEGAYEQYF.

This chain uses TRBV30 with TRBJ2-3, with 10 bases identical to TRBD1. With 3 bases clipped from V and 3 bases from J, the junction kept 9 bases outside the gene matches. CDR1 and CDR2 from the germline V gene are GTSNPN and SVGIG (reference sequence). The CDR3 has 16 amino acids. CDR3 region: CAWSQRTGGWTDTQYF. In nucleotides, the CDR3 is TGTGCCTGGAGCCAAAGGACAGGGGGATGGACAGATACGCAGTATTTT. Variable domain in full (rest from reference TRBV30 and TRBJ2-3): SQTIHQWPATLVQPVGSPLSLECTVEGTSNPNLYWYRQAAGRGLQLLFYSVGIGQISSEVPQNLSASRPQDRQFILSSKKLLLSDSGFYLCAWSQRTGGWTDTQYFGPGTRLTVL.

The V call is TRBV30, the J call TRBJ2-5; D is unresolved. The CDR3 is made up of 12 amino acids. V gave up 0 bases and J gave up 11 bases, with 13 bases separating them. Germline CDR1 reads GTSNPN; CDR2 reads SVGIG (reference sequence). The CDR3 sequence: CAWSVQRWIQYF. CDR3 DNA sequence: TGTGCCTGGAGTGTACAAAGATGGATACAGTACTTC.

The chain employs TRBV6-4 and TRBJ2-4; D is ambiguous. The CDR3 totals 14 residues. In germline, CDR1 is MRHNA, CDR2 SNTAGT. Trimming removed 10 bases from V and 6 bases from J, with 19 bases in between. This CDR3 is CATKPTANGNIQYF. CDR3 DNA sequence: TGTGCCACCAAACCCACAGCGAACGGAAACATTCAGTACTTC.

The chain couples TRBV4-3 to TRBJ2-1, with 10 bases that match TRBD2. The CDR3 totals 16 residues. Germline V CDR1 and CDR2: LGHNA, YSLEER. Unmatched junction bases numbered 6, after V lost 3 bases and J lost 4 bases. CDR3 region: CASSQLLAGVYNEQFF. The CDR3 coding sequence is TGCGCCAGCAGCCAGCTCCTAGCGGGAGTTTACAATGAGCAGTTCTTC.

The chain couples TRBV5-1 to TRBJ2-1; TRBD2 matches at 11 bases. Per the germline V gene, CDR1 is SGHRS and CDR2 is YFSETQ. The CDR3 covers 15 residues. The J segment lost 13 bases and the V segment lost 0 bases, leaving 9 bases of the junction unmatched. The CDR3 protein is CASSLAGLAGGSQFF. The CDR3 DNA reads TGCGCCAGCAGCTTGGCCGGGCTAGCGGGAGGATCCCAGTTCTTC.

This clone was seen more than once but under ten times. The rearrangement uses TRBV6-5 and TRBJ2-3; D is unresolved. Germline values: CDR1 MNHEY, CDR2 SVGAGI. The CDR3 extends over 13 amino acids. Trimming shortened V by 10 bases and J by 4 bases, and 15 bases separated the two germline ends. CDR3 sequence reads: CATSLDGADTQYF. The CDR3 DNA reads TGTGCCACCTCCCTCGACGGCGCAGATACGCAGTATTTT.

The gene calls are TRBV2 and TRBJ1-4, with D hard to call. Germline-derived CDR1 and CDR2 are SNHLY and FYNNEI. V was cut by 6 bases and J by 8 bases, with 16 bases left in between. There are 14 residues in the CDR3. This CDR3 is CASSGELRKEKLFF. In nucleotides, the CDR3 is TGTGCCAGCAGCGGAGAATTGCGGAAGGAAAAACTGTTTTTT.

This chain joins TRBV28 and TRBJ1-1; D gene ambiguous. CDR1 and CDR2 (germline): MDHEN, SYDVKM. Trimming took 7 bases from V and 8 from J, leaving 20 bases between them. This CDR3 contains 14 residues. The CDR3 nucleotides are TGTGCCAGCACCCTTTCCCGAACTGGGCGCGAAGCTTTCTTT. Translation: CASTLSRTGREAFF.

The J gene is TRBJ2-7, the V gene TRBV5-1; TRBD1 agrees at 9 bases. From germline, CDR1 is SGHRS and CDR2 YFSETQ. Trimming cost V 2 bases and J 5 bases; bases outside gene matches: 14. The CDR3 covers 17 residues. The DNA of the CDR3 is TGCGCCAGCAGCTTTGGGACCTTACAGGGGGCGCTTGACGAGCAGTACTTC. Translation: CASSFGTLQGALDEQYF.